A selection of T cell receptor beta chains follows, all from one sample in a study of blood T cell repertoires in COVID-19. Assay used: immunoSEQ multiplex PCR; TCRdb lists only in-frame clones, some missing. The table lists around 140,000 clones, about 89% of them singletons. The source material was peripheral blood. These receptors came from a woman in her seventies with COVID-19, enrolled during active disease. Both conserved end residues are part of each CDR3. The order of the fields is J gene, D gene, V gene, clone size, CDR3 DNA, CDR3 protein. The D gene is left open where the match is weak. For some rows the clone size is stated as once, few or many, or as a class when expanded; others skip it.

J: TRBJ1-5; D: .; V: TRBV28; size: .; DNA: TGTGCCAGCACCTACACAGAACGTCGGCAGCCCCAGCATTTT; CDR3: CASTYTERRQPQHF
J: TRBJ1-3; D: .; V: TRBV2; size: .; DNA: TGTGCCAGCAGTGATGATTCTTTAGGGGCGCGGGGAAACACCATATATTTT; CDR3: CASSDDSLGARGNTIYF
J: TRBJ1-6; D: .; V: TRBV2; size: .; DNA: TGTGCCAGCAGTTTTCAGATTAATTCACCCCTCCACTTT; CDR3: CASSFQINSPLHF
J: TRBJ2-7; D: .; V: TRBV9; size: .; DNA: TGTGCCAGCAGCTCAAAGACGGGATCATTCGAGCAGTACTTC; CDR3: CASSSKTGSFEQYF
J: TRBJ1-2; D: .; V: TRBV7-9; size: .; DNA: TGTGCTGCGGGCAAGATTAACTATGGCTACACCTTC; CDR3: CAAGKINYGYTF
J: TRBJ2-1; D: .; V: TRBV9; size: .; DNA: TGTGCCAGCAGCGTAGGAATGGCGGGATACAATGAGCAGTTCTTC; CDR3: CASSVGMAGYNEQFF
J: TRBJ1-1; D: TRBD1; V: TRBV19; size: .; DNA: TGTGCCAGTACGGGACAGGCGATTAACACTGAAGCTTTCTTT; CDR3: CASTGQAINTEAFF
J: TRBJ2-3; D: .; V: TRBV7-2; size: .; DNA: TGTGCCAGCAGCCCCAGGGGGGTTACAGATACGCAGTATTTT; CDR3: CASSPRGVTDTQYF
J: TRBJ2-7; D: .; V: TRBV7-7; size: .; DNA: TGTGCCAGCAGCTTAGCGGCAGGCTCCTACGAGCAGTACTTC; CDR3: CASSLAAGSYEQYF
J: TRBJ2-3; D: TRBD2; V: TRBV6-4; size: once; DNA: TGTGCCAGCAGTGACTCGAACTTGGTAGCGGGGGGGCGACATACGCAGTATTTT; CDR3: CASSDSNLVAGGRHTQYF
J: TRBJ1-4; D: .; V: TRBV5-5; size: .; DNA: TGTGCCAGCAGCTCCGCGGGGCGTGTAGAAGAAAAACTGTTTTTT; CDR3: CASSSAGRVEEKLFF
J: TRBJ1-5; D: TRBD1; V: TRBV19; size: .; DNA: TGTGCCAGTAGTACGGACAGGACAAATCAGCCCCAGCATTTT; CDR3: CASSTDRTNQPQHF
J: TRBJ2-1; D: .; V: TRBV21-1; size: .; DNA: TGTGCCAGCAGCGCGAGGGATCTCTCCTACAATGAGCAGTTCTTC; CDR3: CASSARDLSYNEQFF